Following are 9 T cell receptor beta chains from one sample sequenced in a study of blood T cell repertoires in COVID-19. Some clones are missing from TCRdb's copy, which holds only in-frame ones; the method was immunoSEQ multiplex PCR. Counted here are around 58,000 clones, 85% to 90% occurring once; the ten biggest clones make up about 13%. Sample: peripheral blood. These receptors all come from a man aged 55 to 70 with active COVID-19.

V and J are TRBV11-2 and TRBJ1-2, with a possible D match to TRBD1 (5 bases). Trimming pared 3 bases from V and 8 bases from J, leaving 10 bases between. Germline V gene data show CDR1 as SGHAT and CDR2 as FQNNGV. The CDR3 has 12 amino acids. CDR3 bases: TGTGCCAGCAGCTTGCTGGGGGGAGGCTACACCTTC. Translation: CASSLLGGGYTF.

Only one count was recorded for this clone. The rearrangement links TRBV7-2 to TRBJ2-5, with 13 bases lining up with TRBD2. V shed 3 bases and J 5 bases; nucleotides not matched to a gene: 12. This CDR3 comprises 18 residues. In germline, CDR1 is SGHTA, CDR2 FQGNSA. CDR3 amino acids: CASSFDRLAGGRGETQYF. The CDR3, as DNA: TGTGCCAGCAGCTTCGACAGACTAGCGGGAGGCCGAGGGGAGACCCAGTACTTC.

The chain has TRBV27 and TRBJ1-5; 10 positions agree with TRBD1. Germline-derived CDR1 and CDR2 are MNHEY and SMNVEV (reference sequence). The CDR3 loop spans 16 amino acids. V dropped 4 bases and J dropped 4; count of bases not matched to a gene: 7. The CDR3 loop reads CASSSTGGFWNQPQHF. The CDR3 region has the DNA TGTGCCAGCAGTTCGACAGGGGGCTTTTGGAATCAGCCCCAGCATTTT.

This rearrangement joins TRBV11-1 to TRBJ1-2, with D perhaps TRBD1 (5 bases). Germline-derived CDR1 and CDR2 are SGHAT and FQDESV (reference sequence). V lost 4 bases to trimming and J lost 8 bases, with 20 bases between them. The CDR3 loop spans 15 amino acids. As DNA, the CDR3 is TGTGCCAGCAGCTCTCAAGAAACAGGTGCGGGAGGCTACACCTTC. This codes for CASSSQETGAGGYTF.

The CDR3 bases are TGTGCCAGCAGCATGGGACAGACACTCTACAATGAGCAGTTCTTC. This translates into CASSMGQTLYNEQFF. J is TRBJ2-1 and V is TRBV7-8, with 7 bases identical to TRBD1. CDR3 length: 15 amino acids. The ends lost 5 bases at V and 3 bases at J; junction bases unmatched: 7. Germline V gene data show CDR1 as SGHVS and CDR2 as FQNEAQ.

The chain has TRBV7-2 and TRBJ2-7; D is perhaps TRBD2 (7 bases). The length of the CDR3 is 16 residues. Germline CDR1 and CDR2: SGHTA and FQGNSA. Trimming removed 3 bases from V and 4 bases from J, with 19 bases in between. In nucleotides, the CDR3 is TGTGCCAGCAGCTTCAAAGGGGGGGCAGGGCGATACGAGCAGTACTTC. It translates to CASSFKGGAGRYEQYF.

This clone was seen once. This chain links TRBV2 with TRBJ2-7; 10 nucleotides agree with TRBD2. The J segment lost 2 bases and the V segment lost 6 bases, leaving 4 bases of the junction unmatched. Germline CDR1 is SNHLY and CDR2 is FYNNEI. This CDR3 has 14 amino acids. The CDR3 nucleotides read TGTGCCAGCAGGGGAGGACTAGCGGCCTACGAGCAGTACTTC. Translated: CASRGGLAAYEQYF.

The count of this clone is one. V usage is TRBV3-1 (or the pseudogene TRBV3-2) and J usage is TRBJ1-1, with D tentatively TRBD1 (6 bases). The germline CDR1 and CDR2 sequences are LGHDT and YNNKEL (reference sequence). V was cut by 2 bases and J by 1 base, with 11 bases left in between. This CDR3 contains 15 residues. The CDR3 region is CASSQRGAQNTEAFF. CDR3 sequence (DNA): TGTGCCAGCAGCCAACGGGGGGCGCAGAACACTGAAGCTTTCTTT.

The genes are TRBV5-1 and TRBJ1-1; possible D gene TRBD1, 6 bases. This CDR3 has 14 amino acids. The V gene's germline CDR1 is SGHRS and CDR2 YFSETQ. The V gene lost 1 base and the J gene lost 8 bases, with 15 bases spanning the gap. The CDR3 nucleotides are TGCGCCAGCAGCTTGACGGGGGGCCTCTTGGAAGCTTTCTTT. Protein: CASSLTGGLLEAFF.